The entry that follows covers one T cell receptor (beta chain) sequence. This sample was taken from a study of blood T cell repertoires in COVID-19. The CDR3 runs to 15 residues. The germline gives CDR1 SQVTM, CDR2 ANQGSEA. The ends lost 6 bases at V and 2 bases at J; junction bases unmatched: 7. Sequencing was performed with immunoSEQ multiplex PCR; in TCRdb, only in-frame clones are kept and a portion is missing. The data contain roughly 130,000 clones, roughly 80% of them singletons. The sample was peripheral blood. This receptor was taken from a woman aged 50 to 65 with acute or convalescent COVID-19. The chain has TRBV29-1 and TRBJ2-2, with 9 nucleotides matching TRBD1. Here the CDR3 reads CSVTTGGLNTGELFF. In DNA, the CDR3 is TGCAGCGTGACGACAGGGGGTCTCAACACCGGGGAGCTGTTTTTT.